A selection of T cell receptor beta chains follows, all from one sample in a study of naive and memory T cell subsets. TCRdb reprocessed the UMI-ligation and nested PCR reads with MiXCR, giving one entry per CDR3 protein. The table lists around 140,000 distinct CDR3 sequences, approximately 22% of them singletons. Sample: naive CD4+ T cells from blood. The receptors here all came from a human donor in good health. Both conserved end residues are part of each CDR3. The order of the fields is CDR3 DNA, CDR3 protein, clone size, V gene, D gene, J gene. D genes are given only for firm matches. For some rows the clone size is stated as once, few or many, or as a class when expanded; others skip it.

CDR3 DNA: TGTGCCAGCAGTATGGGACACTTCTACGAGCAGTACTTC
CDR3 protein: CASSMGHFYEQYF
clone size: -
V gene: TRBV6-2/TRBV6-3
D gene: -
J gene: TRBJ2-7

CDR3 DNA: TGTGCCAGCAGTTTATCCCACAGAAACTATGGCTACACCTTC
CDR3 protein: CASSLSHRNYGYTF
clone size: -
V gene: TRBV28
D gene: -
J gene: TRBJ1-2

CDR3 DNA: TGCAGTGCTAGAGATCCCCAGCAGAACGCCTACGAGCAGTACTTC
CDR3 protein: CSARDPQQNAYEQYF
clone size: -
V gene: TRBV20-1
D gene: -
J gene: TRBJ2-7

CDR3 DNA: TGTGCCAGCAGTCGAGGGACGTCTGGAAACACCATATATTTT
CDR3 protein: CASSRGTSGNTIYF
clone size: many
V gene: TRBV12-3/TRBV12-4
D gene: -
J gene: TRBJ1-3

CDR3 DNA: TGTGCCAGCAGTAGGGACAGCAGAAACAATGAGCAGTTCTTC
CDR3 protein: CASSRDSRNNEQFF
clone size: few
V gene: TRBV12-3/TRBV12-4
D gene: TRBD1
J gene: TRBJ2-1

CDR3 DNA: TGTGCCAGCAGCGAACAGGGACAGGCCGAAAACACCATATATTTT
CDR3 protein: CASSEQGQAENTIYF
clone size: -
V gene: TRBV11-2
D gene: TRBD1
J gene: TRBJ1-3

CDR3 DNA: TGCAGTGCTGTCTTCAGGAGAGGCTACACCTTC
CDR3 protein: CSAVFRRGYTF
clone size: -
V gene: TRBV20-1
D gene: -
J gene: TRBJ1-2

CDR3 DNA: TGTGCCACTAGCGGCAGGGCCGGGACAGATACGCAGTATTTT
CDR3 protein: CATSGRAGTDTQYF
clone size: -
V gene: TRBV10-3
D gene: TRBD2
J gene: TRBJ2-3

CDR3 DNA: TGTGCCAGCACCGAACCAGGACAGGGTCGCACCGGGGAGCTGTTTTTT
CDR3 protein: CASTEPGQGRTGELFF
clone size: -
V gene: TRBV7-8
D gene: TRBD1
J gene: TRBJ2-2

CDR3 DNA: TGTGCCAGCTCACCGACGGAGAGCAATCAGCCCCAGCATTTT
CDR3 protein: CASSPTESNQPQHF
clone size: few
V gene: TRBV18
D gene: -
J gene: TRBJ1-5

CDR3 DNA: TGTGCCAGCAGCTGGATACTAGCGGGGGCCACAGATACGCAGTATTTT
CDR3 protein: CASSWILAGATDTQYF
clone size: few
V gene: TRBV11-2
D gene: TRBD2
J gene: TRBJ2-3

CDR3 DNA: TGTGCCAGCACCCGGACTAGGATCAATGAGCAGTTCTTC
CDR3 protein: CASTRTRINEQFF
clone size: -
V gene: TRBV6-2/TRBV6-3
D gene: TRBD2
J gene: TRBJ2-1

CDR3 DNA: TGTGCCAGCAGTTTGTCAGGGTGGACTGAAGCTTTCTTT
CDR3 protein: CASSLSGWTEAFF
clone size: -
V gene: TRBV6-6
D gene: -
J gene: TRBJ1-1

CDR3 DNA: TGTGCCAGCAGCACTAGACGACAGGTCAGGGGGAAAGAGACCCAGTACTTC
CDR3 protein: CASSTRRQVRGKETQYF
clone size: many
V gene: TRBV13
D gene: TRBD1
J gene: TRBJ2-5

CDR3 DNA: TGTGCCAGCAGTGATACAGGCCTTCAATACGAGCAGTACTTC
CDR3 protein: CASSDTGLQYEQYF
clone size: -
V gene: TRBV6-1
D gene: -
J gene: TRBJ2-7

CDR3 DNA: TGCAGCGCCGAATGGGGGAGTAACACCGGGGAGCTGTTTTTT
CDR3 protein: CSAEWGSNTGELFF
clone size: -
V gene: TRBV29-1
D gene: -
J gene: TRBJ2-2

CDR3 DNA: TGTGCCAGTAGGGACTCTTCCTACAATGAGCAGTTCTTC
CDR3 protein: CASRDSSYNEQFF
clone size: -
V gene: TRBV19
D gene: -
J gene: TRBJ2-1